These 21 T cell receptor beta chains were all obtained from the same sample, sequenced in a study of cytomegalovirus exposure and HLA in healthy donors (TCRdb year 2017). Libraries were constructed by the immunoSEQ multiplex PCR assay. A mixture of 60 forward primers for TCR Vbeta segments and 13 reverse primers for TCR Jbeta segments was used in the multiplex PCR. TCRdb mirrors the immuneACCESS table, restricted to in-frame sequences. Some clones are absent from its copies; in checked studies, under half trace to an unresolved V gene, and the reason for the others is unknown. A total of more than 100,000 clones appear in this sample, approximately 80% of them only once. 1% of the sample comes from the top ten. Specimen: PBMCs. All receptors come from a man in his forties in good health and CMV-seronegative.

This sequence joins TRBV6-6 and TRBJ1-1; 8 nucleotides line up with TRBD1. CDR3 size: 13 residues. CDR1 is MNHNY, CDR2 SVGAGI, per germline (reference sequence). V lost 6 bases, J lost 1 base, and 1 base stayed unmatched. CDR3 sequence: CASRDRGNTEAFF. The CDR3 DNA reads as TGTGCCAGCAGAGACAGGGGGAACACTGAAGCTTTCTTT.

The chain links TRBV10-3 to TRBJ1-1; possibly TRBD1 for D (6 bases). Between the trimmed V and J ends, which lost 4 bases and 1 base, there was a span of 10 bases. The germline V gene encodes CDR1 ENHRY and CDR2 SYGVKD. The CDR3 extends over 14 amino acids. In DNA, the CDR3 is TGTGCCATCAGTGGGGACAAGGAGAACACTGAAGCTTTCTTT. Residues: CAISGDKENTEAFF.

The chain has TRBV2 and TRBJ1-5; no firm D call. The CDR3 is made up of 11 amino acids. Germline CDR1 is SNHLY and CDR2 is FYNNEI. V was trimmed by 6 bases and J by 7 bases, leaving 7 bases between them. Here the CDR3 DNA reads TGTGCCAGCAGAGACACCCAGCCCCAGCATTTT. This codes for CASRDTQPQHF.

The J gene is TRBJ2-1, the V gene TRBV5-4; D uncertain. The CDR3 consists of 14 residues. Per germline, CDR1 SGHNT and CDR2 YYREEE (reference sequence). Trimming left V 0 bases short and J 2 bases short, with 6 bases between. CDR3 in amino acids: CASSLAPTYNEQFF. The CDR3 DNA sequence: TGTGCCAGCAGCTTGGCCCCCACCTACAATGAGCAGTTCTTC.

The chain recombines TRBV30 with TRBJ2-7, with D tentatively TRBD1 (5 bases). CDR3 length: 15 amino acids. Per the germline V gene, CDR1 is GTSNPN and CDR2 is SVGIG (reference sequence). V was trimmed by 5 bases and J by 3 bases, leaving 20 bases between them. The CDR3 reads CAWALTKPGFYEQYF. Written as DNA, the CDR3 is TGTGCCTGGGCCCTTACGAAGCCAGGGTTCTACGAGCAGTACTTC.

The genes are TRBV4-1 and TRBJ2-2; TRBD1 might be the D (5 bases). Between the trimmed V and J ends, which lost 4 bases and 5 bases, there was a span of 23 bases. The germline CDR1 and CDR2 sequences are MGHRA and YSYEKL. CDR3 length: 18 amino acids. The chain's CDR3 is CASSPVTFGSGLTGELFF. CDR3 sequence (DNA): TGCGCCAGCAGCCCTGTCACCTTTGGGTCAGGGCTTACCGGGGAGCTGTTTTTT.

The J gene is TRBJ1-1, the V gene TRBV28, with TRBD1 identical over 10 bases. V lost 6 bases to trimming and J lost 5 bases; unmatched junction nucleotides: 9. Germline loops: CDR1 MDHEN, CDR2 SYDVKM. The CDR3 covers 15 residues. In nucleotides, the CDR3 is TGTGCCAGCAGGGGGGAAGGGACAGGGGTTACTGAAGCTTTCTTT. This codes for CASRGEGTGVTEAFF.

The CDR3 protein is CASSPPGLADNEQFF. The CDR3, as DNA: TGCGCCAGCAGCCCTCCGGGACTAGCGGACAATGAGCAGTTCTTC. V gene TRBV5-1 combines with J gene TRBJ2-1, with TRBD2 identical over 11 bases. J was trimmed by 5 bases and V by 4 bases; bases with no gene match: 5. The CDR3 is 15 residues long. Germline CDR1 is SGHRS and CDR2 is YFSETQ.

This chain joins TRBV28 and TRBJ1-5, with D perhaps TRBD1 (6 bases). This CDR3 comprises 15 residues. With 6 bases removed from V and 4 bases from J, the gap between germline ends came to 16 bases. CDR1 MDHEN and CDR2 SYDVKM come from the germline V gene. The CDR3 bases are TGTGCCAGCAGGACCACAGGGTCGGGGAATCAGCCCCAGCATTTT. It specifies CASRTTGSGNQPQHF.

As to this clone: Other DNA sequences from this sample encode an identical CDR3 as well. This CDR3 reads CASSLRGEQYF. The CDR3 DNA reads as TGTGCCAGCAGCTTGAGGGGCGAGCAGTACTTC. The rearrangement links TRBV5-4 to TRBJ2-7, with D possibly TRBD1 on 5 matching bases. Germline CDR1 reads SGHNT; CDR2 reads YYREEE (reference sequence). The CDR3 totals 11 residues. Trimming took 1 base from V and 6 from J, leaving 5 bases between them.

The chain couples TRBV19 to TRBJ2-7; the match to TRBD1 covers 7 bases. V shed 5 bases and J 1 base; nucleotides not matched to a gene: 8. The CDR3 sequence is 15 residues long. Looked up from germline, CDR1 is LNHDA and CDR2 is SQIVND (reference sequence). The CDR3 sequence is CASSQSRTGSYEQYF. CDR3 sequence (DNA): TGTGCCAGTAGTCAATCAAGGACAGGTTCCTACGAGCAGTACTTC.

The chain recombines TRBV28 with TRBJ1-1; D is possibly TRBD1 (6 bases). The CDR3 sequence is 13 residues long. The V end lost 7 bases, the J end lost 1 base, and 10 bases lay between the germline ends. Germline V gene data show CDR1 as MDHEN and CDR2 as SYDVKM. CDR3 bases: TGTGCCAGCAAAGGACAGAAGAACACTGAAGCTTTCTTT. Translating gives CASKGQKNTEAFF. Full variable domain (outside the CDR3, taken from reference TRBV28 and TRBJ1-1): DVKVTQSSRYLVKRTGEKVFLECVQDMDHENMFWYRQDPGLGLRLIYFSYDVKMKEKGDIPEGYSVSREKKERFSLILESASTNQTSMYLCASKGQKNTEAFFGQGTRLTVV.

The chain joins TRBV7-2 to TRBJ1-1; TRBD1 might be the D (5 bases). The CDR3 is 14 amino acids. V was cut by 5 bases and J by 0 bases, with 10 bases left in between. CDR1 is SGHTA, CDR2 FQGNSA, per germline. DNA of the CDR3: TGTGCCAGCAGCGGCGGGGGTATGAACACTGAAGCTTTCTTT. The encoded protein is CASSGGGMNTEAFF.

The chain couples TRBV18 to TRBJ2-3, with 12 nucleotides matching TRBD2. The V gene end was trimmed by 0 bases and the J gene end by 2 bases; junction bases not matched to a gene: 3. Germline values: CDR1 KGHSH, CDR2 LQKENI. The CDR3 length is 17 residues. The CDR3 loop reads CASSPPLAGGFTDTQYF. CDR3 coding DNA: TGTGCCAGCTCACCACCCCTAGCGGGAGGGTTCACAGATACGCAGTATTTT.

This clone was seen a few times. The V call is TRBV7-2, the J call TRBJ2-1; D is perhaps TRBD2 (7 bases). This CDR3 comprises 15 residues. V lost 4 bases to trimming and J lost 6 bases, with 16 bases between them. The germline V gene has CDR1 SGHTA and CDR2 FQGNSA. The chain's CDR3 is CASSSSGGGGNEQFF. In DNA, the CDR3 is TGTGCCAGCAGCTCCTCGGGGGGCGGGGGCAATGAGCAGTTCTTC.

As DNA, the CDR3 is TGTGCCAGCAGCCCCTATGGACAGGGGGCGTCATTTGGAGAGCAGTACTTC. Translated, it gives CASSPYGQGASFGEQYF. V is TRBV11-2 and J is TRBJ2-7, with 11 bases lining up with TRBD1. The length of the CDR3 is 17 residues. The V segment lost 5 bases and the J segment 7 bases; nucleotides outside the gene matches: 16. Germline V gives CDR1 SGHAT, CDR2 FQNNGV.

A note on this clone: In this CDR3 the conserved last residue, phenylalanine or tryptophan, is missing, so a read error is likely. This chain links TRBV6-5 with TRBJ2-6, with D unclear. V gave up 8 bases and J gave up 0 bases, with 5 bases separating them. Germline lookup yields CDR1 MNHEY and CDR2 SVGAGI. CDR3 size: 13 residues. The CDR3 DNA is TGTGCCAGCTCGGCCTCTGGGGCCAACGTCCTGACTGTC. Encoded protein: CASSASGANVLTV.

This clone appeared a few times. A much larger clonotype is one base distant, so this may be a read error. The chain uses TRBV6-5 and TRBJ1-5; TRBD1 aligns across 9 bases. Losses at the gene ends were 6 bases for V and 5 bases for J; bases not matched to a gene: 2. Germline CDR1 is MNHEY and CDR2 is SVGAGI. The CDR3 is 13 residues long. The CDR3 DNA is TGTGCCAGCAGACGGACAGGGGATCAGCCCCAGCATTTT. This gives the protein CASRRTGDQPQHF.

The V gene is TRBV29-1, the J gene TRBJ2-7; 7 bases match TRBD1. Germline loops: CDR1 SQVTM, CDR2 ANQGSEA. CDR3 length equals 12 residues. CDR3 residues: CGSTGDLDEQYF. Here the CDR3 DNA reads TGCGGGTCAACAGGGGACCTCGACGAGCAGTACTTC.

V and J are TRBV5-1 and TRBJ2-5; tentatively, D is TRBD2 (6 bases). Looked up from germline, CDR1 is SGHRS and CDR2 is YFSETQ. Trimming took off 2 bases at V and 3 bases at J, with 11 bases between the two ends. This CDR3 contains 14 residues. The CDR3 is CASSFRDWEETQYF. The CDR3, as DNA: TGCGCCAGCAGCTTTCGGGACTGGGAAGAGACCCAGTACTTC.

Concerning this clone itself: Other nucleotide sequences from this sample produce the same CDR3. This chain links TRBV5-4 with TRBJ1-2, with 8 positions matching TRBD1. The CDR3 loop spans 14 amino acids. Germline V gives CDR1 SGHNT, CDR2 YYREEE (reference sequence). J was trimmed by 4 bases and V by 1 base; bases with no gene match: 3. The CDR3 sequence: CASSLTGGGYGYTF. As DNA, the CDR3 is TGTGCCAGCAGCTTGACAGGGGGTGGCTATGGCTACACCTTC. Looking up the rest from reference TRBV5-4 and TRBJ1-2 gives the full variable domain: ETGVTQSPTHLIKTRGQQVTLRCSSQSGHNTVSWYQQALGQGPQFIFQYYREEENGRGNFPPRFSGLQFPNYSSELNVNALELDDSALYLCASSLTGGGYGYTFGSGTRLTVV.